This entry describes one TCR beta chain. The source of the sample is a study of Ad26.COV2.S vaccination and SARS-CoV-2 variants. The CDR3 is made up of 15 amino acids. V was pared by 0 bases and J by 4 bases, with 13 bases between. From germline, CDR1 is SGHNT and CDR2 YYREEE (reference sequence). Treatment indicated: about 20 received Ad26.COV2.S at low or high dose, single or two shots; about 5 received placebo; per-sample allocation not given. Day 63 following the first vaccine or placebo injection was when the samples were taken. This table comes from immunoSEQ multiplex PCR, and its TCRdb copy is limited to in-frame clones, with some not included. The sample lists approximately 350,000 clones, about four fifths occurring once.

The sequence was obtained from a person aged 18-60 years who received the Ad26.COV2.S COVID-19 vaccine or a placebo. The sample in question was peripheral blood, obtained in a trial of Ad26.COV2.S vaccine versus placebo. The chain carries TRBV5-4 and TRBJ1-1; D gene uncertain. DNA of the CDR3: TGTGCCAGCAGCTTGGTAGTCGGGAGCGGCACTGAAGCTTTCTTT. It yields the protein CASSLVVGSGTEAFF.